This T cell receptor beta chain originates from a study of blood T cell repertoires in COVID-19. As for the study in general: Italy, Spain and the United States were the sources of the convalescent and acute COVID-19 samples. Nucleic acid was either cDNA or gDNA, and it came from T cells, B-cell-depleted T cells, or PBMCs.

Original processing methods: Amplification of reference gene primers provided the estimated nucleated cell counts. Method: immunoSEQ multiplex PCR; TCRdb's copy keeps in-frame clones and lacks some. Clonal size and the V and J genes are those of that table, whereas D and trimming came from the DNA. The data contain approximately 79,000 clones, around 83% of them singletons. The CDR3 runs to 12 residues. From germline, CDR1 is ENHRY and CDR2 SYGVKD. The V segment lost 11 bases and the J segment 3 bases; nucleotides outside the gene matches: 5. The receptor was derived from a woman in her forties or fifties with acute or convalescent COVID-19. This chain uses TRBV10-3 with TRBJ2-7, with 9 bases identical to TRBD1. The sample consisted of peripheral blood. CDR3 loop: CAAQGAGYEQYF. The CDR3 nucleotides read TGTGCCGCACAGGGGGCGGGCTACGAGCAGTACTTC.